These T cell receptor beta chains were read from a single sample in a study of Graves' ophthalmopathy and Graves' hyperthyroidism. A single record per CDR3 protein comes from TCRdb applying MiXCR to the multiplex PCR reads. Found here are 500,000 to 700,000 distinct CDR3 sequences, about 24% of them singletons; the top ten hold approximately 7.7%. What was sequenced was peripheral blood. All receptors derive from a woman younger than 30 with stable Graves' hyperthyroidism. Some clones in this sample may be carry-over from other donors' samples. Each CDR3 is given without its conserved first and last residue. D genes are given only for firm matches.

v_gene: TRBV5-4; d_gene: -; CDR3aa: ASSLWQTQETQY
v_gene: TRBV29-1; d_gene: -; CDR3aa: SVEKGRAF
v_gene: TRBV24-1; d_gene: -; CDR3aa: ATSAHGGGNTEAF
v_gene: TRBV11-2; d_gene: -; CDR3aa: ASSSAPRGRIPYEQY
v_gene: TRBV28; d_gene: TRBD2; CDR3aa: ASSSVDWREALYEQY
v_gene: TRBV5-1; d_gene: -; CDR3aa: ASSSNYHEQY
v_gene: TRBV4-1; d_gene: -; CDR3aa: ASSQLGRWAGELF
v_gene: TRBV5-1; d_gene: -; CDR3aa: ASSLALSGAYGYT
v_gene: TRBV20-1; d_gene: -; CDR3aa: SAPGPMNTEAF
v_gene: TRBV7-6; d_gene: -; CDR3aa: ASSLDAGAPEQY
v_gene: TRBV6-1; d_gene: -; CDR3aa: ASSEAADSYFGYT
v_gene: TRBV6-5; d_gene: -; CDR3aa: ASTRLPYEQY
v_gene: TRBV6-5; d_gene: TRBD1; CDR3aa: ASSYVGQNYEQY
v_gene: TRBV18; d_gene: TRBD1; CDR3aa: ASSPGQGGNTEAF
v_gene: TRBV11-2; d_gene: TRBD2; CDR3aa: ASSLGGSVLAGAGELF
v_gene: TRBV7-8; d_gene: -; CDR3aa: ASSLEPPFSYNSPLH
v_gene: TRBV29-1; d_gene: TRBD1; CDR3aa: SGGQGPREQY
v_gene: TRBV4-1; d_gene: -; CDR3aa: ASSQVGLIQY
v_gene: TRBV7-2; d_gene: -; CDR3aa: ASSLGGFRGTEAF
v_gene: TRBV6-4; d_gene: TRBD1; CDR3aa: ASSYMTGGLAKNIQY
v_gene: TRBV13; d_gene: -; CDR3aa: ASSWNEGSVYTEAF
v_gene: TRBV5-1; d_gene: TRBD2; CDR3aa: ASASGGAYEQY
v_gene: TRBV20-1; d_gene: -; CDR3aa: SAPMPHRGRAANYGYT
v_gene: TRBV29-1; d_gene: -; CDR3aa: SVEEAERGTYEQY
v_gene: TRBV6-2/TRBV6-3; d_gene: -; CDR3aa: ASSYGTRSYEQY
v_gene: TRBV12-3/TRBV12-4; d_gene: -; CDR3aa: ASSLAGEAHTEAF
v_gene: TRBV12-3/TRBV12-4; d_gene: -; CDR3aa: ASSLNNHQPQH
v_gene: TRBV12-5; d_gene: -; CDR3aa: ASGLVRCPQF
v_gene: TRBV11-1; d_gene: TRBD2; CDR3aa: ASSFGLAGGAGELF
v_gene: TRBV2; d_gene: -; CDR3aa: ASQRRENTEAF
v_gene: TRBV19; d_gene: TRBD1; CDR3aa: ASSNDRGTEAF
v_gene: TRBV28; d_gene: TRBD1; CDR3aa: ASINLRGREDYT
v_gene: TRBV2; d_gene: -; CDR3aa: ASTLQQGSAGAQY
v_gene: TRBV30; d_gene: -; CDR3aa: AWRGSQGLNYGYT
v_gene: TRBV2; d_gene: -; CDR3aa: ASSEARGAGETQY
v_gene: TRBV6-1; d_gene: -; CDR3aa: ASRRDTQQY
v_gene: TRBV28; d_gene: TRBD2; CDR3aa: ASSLDLLADWGKETQY
v_gene: TRBV20-1; d_gene: TRBD2; CDR3aa: SAGGDYEQY
v_gene: TRBV6-2/TRBV6-3; d_gene: TRBD1; CDR3aa: ASNYGQGGFTEAF
v_gene: TRBV24-1; d_gene: -; CDR3aa: ATGGSGPGAEAF
v_gene: TRBV3-1; d_gene: -; CDR3aa: ASTPSGTARYGYT
v_gene: TRBV6-1; d_gene: -; CDR3aa: ASMRDPRGNQPQH
v_gene: TRBV7-2; d_gene: -; CDR3aa: ASSLKGGPVTIY
v_gene: TRBV6-1; d_gene: -; CDR3aa: ASTQTGDIGYT
v_gene: TRBV12-3/TRBV12-4; d_gene: -; CDR3aa: ASSNPGRGNYEQY
v_gene: TRBV12-5; d_gene: -; CDR3aa: ASGLDNQPQH
v_gene: TRBV10-3; d_gene: -; CDR3aa: ATDDESGHRPTEAF
v_gene: TRBV27; d_gene: TRBD1; CDR3aa: ASSWDRKKTQY
v_gene: TRBV12-3/TRBV12-4; d_gene: -; CDR3aa: ATLRAGGYT
v_gene: TRBV5-1; d_gene: -; CDR3aa: ASSLVQGTLQY
v_gene: TRBV4-1; d_gene: -; CDR3aa: ASSQDTQGVHSPLH
v_gene: TRBV2; d_gene: TRBD1; CDR3aa: ASSLQGALTEAF
v_gene: TRBV13; d_gene: -; CDR3aa: ASGQEGQPQH
v_gene: TRBV20-1; d_gene: -; CDR3aa: SAATGTNYGYT
v_gene: TRBV7-9; d_gene: -; CDR3aa: ASSLLRDGHWEQY
v_gene: TRBV7-9; d_gene: TRBD2; CDR3aa: ASSLLAGRGDEQY
v_gene: TRBV6-5; d_gene: -; CDR3aa: ASSYFGYEQY
v_gene: TRBV3-1; d_gene: -; CDR3aa: ASTIVQGRPGTGELF
v_gene: TRBV6-1; d_gene: TRBD1; CDR3aa: ASRSGQGTSYEQY
v_gene: TRBV15; d_gene: -; CDR3aa: ATSIPRGWAYEQY